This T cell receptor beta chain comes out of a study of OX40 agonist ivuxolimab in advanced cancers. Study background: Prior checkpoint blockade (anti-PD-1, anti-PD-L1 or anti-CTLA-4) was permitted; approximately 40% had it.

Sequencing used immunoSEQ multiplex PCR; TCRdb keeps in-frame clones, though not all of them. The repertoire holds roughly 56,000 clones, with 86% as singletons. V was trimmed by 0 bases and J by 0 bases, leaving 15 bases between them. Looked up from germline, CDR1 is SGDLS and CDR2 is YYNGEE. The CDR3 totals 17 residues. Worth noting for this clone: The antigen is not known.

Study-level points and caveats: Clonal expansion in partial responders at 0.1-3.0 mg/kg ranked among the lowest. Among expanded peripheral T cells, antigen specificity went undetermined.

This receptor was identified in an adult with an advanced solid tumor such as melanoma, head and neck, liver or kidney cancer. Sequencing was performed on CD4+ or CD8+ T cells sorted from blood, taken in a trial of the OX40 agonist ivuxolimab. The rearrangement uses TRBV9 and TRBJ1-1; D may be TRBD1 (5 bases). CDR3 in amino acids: CASSVVGEAVLNTEAFF. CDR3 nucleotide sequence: TGTGCCAGCAGCGTAGTAGGGGAAGCGGTACTGAACACTGAAGCTTTCTTT.